A single TCR beta chain is shown here with its context. The data derive from a study of CDR3 diversity in severe acne. Germline CDR1 reads SQVTM; CDR2 reads ANQGSEA. This CDR3 spans 14 amino acids. Trimming removed 6 bases at V and 3 bases at J, with 17 bases between. TCRdb re-called the PCR reads through MiXCR, storing one row per CDR3 protein. This table holds 85,000 to 120,000 distinct CDR3 sequences, around 56% found once. The chain combines TRBV29-1 with TRBJ1-1, with D tentatively TRBD1 (6 bases). Sequenced: blood. This TCR was recovered from a male donor with acne. The CDR3 nucleotides are TGCAGCGTCGGCAGGGGTAGCGAGCACACTGAAGCTTTCTTT. Translating gives CSVGRGSEHTEAFF.